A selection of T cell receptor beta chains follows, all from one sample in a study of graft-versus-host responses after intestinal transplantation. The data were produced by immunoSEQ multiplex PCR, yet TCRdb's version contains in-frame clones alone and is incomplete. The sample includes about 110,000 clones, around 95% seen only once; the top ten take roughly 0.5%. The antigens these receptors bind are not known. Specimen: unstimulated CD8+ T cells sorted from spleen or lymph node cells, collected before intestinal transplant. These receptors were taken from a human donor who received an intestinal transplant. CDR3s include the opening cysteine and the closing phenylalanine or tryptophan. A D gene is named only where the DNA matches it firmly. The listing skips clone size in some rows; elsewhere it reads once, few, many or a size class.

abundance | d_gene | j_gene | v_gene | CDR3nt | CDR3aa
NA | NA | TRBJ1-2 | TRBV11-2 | TGTGCCAGCAGCTTAGATAAGAAGGGAGGGAGAGGTGGCTACACCTTC | CASSLDKKGGRGGYTF
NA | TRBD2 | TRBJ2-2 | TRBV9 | TGTGCCAGCAGAGCGGGAAACACCGGGGAGCTGTTTTTT | CASRAGNTGELFF
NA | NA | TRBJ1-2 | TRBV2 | TGTGCCAGCACCCACAGAAAAGGGGACTACACCTTC | CASTHRKGDYTF
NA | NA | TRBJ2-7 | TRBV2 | TGTGCCCTCAGGGGGAGCGGGCGCTCCCCCACCTACGAGCAGTACTTC | CALRGSGRSPTYEQYF
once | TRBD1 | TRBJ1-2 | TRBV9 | TGTGCCAGCAGCGCTATAAGGAGGGACAGTAACTATGGCTACACCTTC | CASSAIRRDSNYGYTF
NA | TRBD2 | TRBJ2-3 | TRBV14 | TGTGCCAGCAGCCAAGAACAAGCGGGATTAATAGGTGCAGATACGCAGTATTTT | CASSQEQAGLIGADTQYF
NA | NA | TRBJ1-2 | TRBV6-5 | TGTGCCAGCAGTTACTTGGTGGGGCTGTCCCCGGAAGGCTACACCTTC | CASSYLVGLSPEGYTF
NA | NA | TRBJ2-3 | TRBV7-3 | TGTGCCAGCAGCTCCTCGACAGGAGATACGCAGTATTTT | CASSSSTGDTQYF
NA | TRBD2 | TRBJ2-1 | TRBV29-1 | TGCAGCCACGGGGAGGGGAACTCCTACAATGAGCAGTTCTTC | CSHGEGNSYNEQFF
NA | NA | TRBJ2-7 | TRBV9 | TGTGCCAGCAGCGTCCCCAGGGTTTTCTACGAGCAGTACTTC | CASSVPRVFYEQYF
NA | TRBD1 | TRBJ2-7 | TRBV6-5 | TGTGCCAGCAGTCCACTGGACAGGACCTACGAGCAGTACTTC | CASSPLDRTYEQYF
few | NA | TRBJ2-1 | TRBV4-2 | TGTGCCAGCAGCCAAGATAAGGCGGGGAGCTCCTACAATGAGCAGTTCTTC | CASSQDKAGSSYNEQFF
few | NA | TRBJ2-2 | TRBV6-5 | TGTGCCAGCAGTTACTCGAACACCGGGGAGCTGTTTTTT | CASSYSNTGELFF
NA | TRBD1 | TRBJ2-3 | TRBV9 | TGTGCCAGCAGCGAGGTAACAGGGGGCTTGGCAGATACGCAGTATTTT | CASSEVTGGLADTQYF
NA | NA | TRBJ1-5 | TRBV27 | TGTGCCAGCAGAGGGCCCATCAATCAGCCCCAGCATTTT | CASRGPINQPQHF
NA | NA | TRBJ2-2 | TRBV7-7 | TGTGCTAGCAGCCCCCGTCCCGGGGAGCTGTTTTTT | CASSPRPGELFF
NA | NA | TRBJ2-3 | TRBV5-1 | TGCGCCAGCAGCCGTGCCAGGGGTGGCACAGATACGCAGTATTTT | CASSRARGGTDTQYF
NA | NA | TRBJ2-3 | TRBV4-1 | TGCGCCAGCAGCCAAGACGACACAGATACGCAGTATTTT | CASSQDDTDTQYF
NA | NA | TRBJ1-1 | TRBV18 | TGTGCCAGCTCACCACCAGGGCGGTACATGAACACTGAAGCTTTCTTT | CASSPPGRYMNTEAFF
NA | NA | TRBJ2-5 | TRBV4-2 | TGTGCCAGCAGCCAAGCCCTGCTACAAGAGACCCAGTACTTC | CASSQALLQETQYF
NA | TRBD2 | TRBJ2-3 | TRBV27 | TGTGCCAGCAGTTTACTAGCGGGAGGGAGCACAGATACGCAGTATTTT | CASSLLAGGSTDTQYF
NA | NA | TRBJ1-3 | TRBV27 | TGTGCCAGCAGTTTCAGTGGCAGTGGAAACACCATATATTTT | CASSFSGSGNTIYF
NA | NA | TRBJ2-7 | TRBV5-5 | TGTGCCAGCAGCTTGAAAGGGTTTAACTACGAGCAGTACTTC | CASSLKGFNYEQYF
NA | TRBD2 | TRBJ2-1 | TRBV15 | TGTGCCACCAGCAGGGGTGAGCTAGCGGAGCGCTACAATGAGCAGTTCTTC | CATSRGELAERYNEQFF
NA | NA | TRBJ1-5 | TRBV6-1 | TGTGCCAGCAGTCCCAACAGCCTAAGCAATCAGCCCCAGCATTTT | CASSPNSLSNQPQHF
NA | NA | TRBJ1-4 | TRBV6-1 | TGTGCCAGCAGTGAAGGATATGGCCCTGGCAATGAAAAACTGTTTTTT | CASSEGYGPGNEKLFF
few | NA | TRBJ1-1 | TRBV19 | TGTGCCAGTAGTATCGGGGGTTTCGGCACTGAAGCTTTCTTT | CASSIGGFGTEAFF
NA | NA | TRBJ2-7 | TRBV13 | TGTGCCAGCAGCCCCCCATTAGCAGGCTACGAGCAGTACTTC | CASSPPLAGYEQYF
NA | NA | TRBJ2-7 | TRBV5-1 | TGCGCCAGCAGCTGGGGCTACGAGCAGTACTTC | CASSWGYEQYF
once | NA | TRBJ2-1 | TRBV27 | TGTGCCAGCGCGTCTCTCGGGGGCGAGCAGTTCTTC | CASASLGGEQFF
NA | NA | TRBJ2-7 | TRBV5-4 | TGTGCCAGCAGCCCGGGGGCCCTCTACGAGCAGTACTTC | CASSPGALYEQYF
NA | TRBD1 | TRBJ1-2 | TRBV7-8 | TGTGCCAGCAGCTTCAATTCGATCGGGACAGCGTATGGCTACACCTTC | CASSFNSIGTAYGYTF
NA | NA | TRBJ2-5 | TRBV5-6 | TGTGCCAGCAGCGGGGCCAGGGTGGAGACCCAGTACTTC | CASSGARVETQYF